This TCR beta chain stems from a study of tumor-infiltrating lymphocytes in primary liver carcinoma. Study in general: Staging of the tumors gave T1-T3 N0M0, with widths of roughly 4.2 to 11 cm. Samples had roughly 3.5 to 7.13 million productive TCRbeta reads, comparable between tissue types. General study points: Between tumor regions, pairs overlapped more than tumor-adjacent and tumor-blood pairs did.

This clonotype was found many times. Its specificity is not known. Germline V gene data show CDR1 as SQVTM and CDR2 as ANQGSEA. V gave up 4 bases and J gave up 8 bases; unmatched junction bases: 18. This CDR3 contains 17 residues. The researchers produced TCR beta cDNA from roughly 550 ng total RNA with a constant-region primer. Slightly modified ARM-PCR served as the procedure for the TCR beta libraries. These libraries came from three rounds of nested multiplex PCR. Investigators reported that the first two PCR rounds, at 10 to 11 cycles each, used TRBV1-TRBV30 forward primers with a C-beta reverse primer. TCRdb recomputed calls from the multiplex PCR reads with MiXCR, one row per CDR3 protein. Of about 200,000 distinct CDR3 sequences listed, about 65% are singletons. The study extracted blood RNA from unsorted whole blood and also extracted germline DNA. Surgery was preceded by the collection of around 3.8 milliliters of peripheral blood.

V gene TRBV29-1 combines with J gene TRBJ1-2, with 11 bases lining up with TRBD1. The sequenced sample consisted of peripheral blood. The sequence derives from a woman aged 60-75 years with primary liver carcinoma and hepatitis B virus infection. CDR3 sequence reads: CSVAGVDRGLIPRGYTF. In DNA form, the CDR3 reads TGCAGCGTTGCTGGGGTGGACAGGGGGCTGATCCCCCGCGGCTACACCTTC.